The rows below give T cell receptor beta chains drawn from one sample of a study of blood T cell repertoires in COVID-19. Sequenced by immunoSEQ multiplex PCR; TCRdb stores in-frame clones only, minus some. This sample has 90,000 or so clones, with 84% found just once. Sequencing was performed on peripheral blood. These receptors came from a man aged 60-69 years with acute or convalescent COVID-19. Both conserved end residues are part of each CDR3. The D gene is left open where the match is weak. Some rows have no size entry. The others give once, few or many, or a class for an expanded clone.

d_call	v_call	clone_size	j_call	cdr3_nt	cdr3_aa
NA	TRBV6-4	NA	TRBJ1-5	TGTGCCAGCAGTCCACTTGGGGGGAGATATAGCAATCAGCCCCAGCATTTT	CASSPLGGRYSNQPQHF
TRBD1	TRBV25-1	NA	TRBJ2-5	TGTGCCAGCAGTGAATTCAGGGGGCGCGGGGAGACCCAGTACTTC	CASSEFRGRGETQYF
NA	TRBV3-1/TRBV3-2	NA	TRBJ2-5	TGTGCCAGCAGCCACCGAGAGACCCAGTACTTC	CASSHRETQYF
NA	TRBV16	NA	TRBJ1-5	TGTGCCAGCAGCCAATCGAGTGACAGGCTTCAGCCCCAGCATTTT	CASSQSSDRLQPQHF
NA	TRBV24-1	NA	TRBJ2-3	TGTGCCACCAGTGAGAATGACAGGCAGTATTTT	CATSENDRQYF
TRBD1	TRBV3-1/TRBV3-2	NA	TRBJ1-4	TGTGCCAGCGGCCCCTGGACAGGGGGAGGAAGTGATGAAAAACTGTTTTTT	CASGPWTGGGSDEKLFF
NA	TRBV13	NA	TRBJ1-2	TGTGCCAGCAGCAGCGGGACACTCTATGGCTACACCTTC	CASSSGTLYGYTF
NA	TRBV7-4	NA	TRBJ2-1	TGTGCCAGCAGCTTAGGGGTAGGTTGGGGGGAATTGTACAATGAGCAGTTCTTC	CASSLGVGWGELYNEQFF
TRBD1	TRBV5-1	NA	TRBJ1-2	TGCGCCAGCAGCTTGACCCGACAGGGGGCGACCAACTATGGCTACACCTTC	CASSLTRQGATNYGYTF
NA	TRBV3-1/TRBV3-2	NA	TRBJ1-3	TGTGCCAGCAGAACCGGGACTCACGGAAACACCATATATTTT	CASRTGTHGNTIYF
NA	TRBV4-3	NA	TRBJ1-5	TGCGCCAGCAGCCAAGATGGGGAGCTTAGCAATCAGCCCCAGCATTTT	CASSQDGELSNQPQHF
NA	TRBV19	NA	TRBJ1-1	TGTGCCAGTAGTATGATATCGAAACAAAAAAACACTGAAGCTTTCTTT	CASSMISKQKNTEAFF
NA	TRBV5-1	NA	TRBJ1-5	TGCGCCAGCAGCTTGATGCCAGGGGAATATCAGCCCCAGCATTTT	CASSLMPGEYQPQHF
TRBD1	TRBV28	few	TRBJ2-7	TGTGCCAGCAGTTACCCCAAGGGACAGGGATTGAGAAAGCAGTACTTC	CASSYPKGQGLRKQYF
NA	TRBV3-1/TRBV3-2	NA	TRBJ2-1	TGTGCCAGCAGCCGAAGAGGGGGACCCAATGAGCAGTTCTTC	CASSRRGGPNEQFF
TRBD1	TRBV7-2	NA	TRBJ1-2	TGTGCCAGCAGCTTACCCCGGGGACAGGGCGGCGGCTACACCTTC	CASSLPRGQGGGYTF
NA	TRBV4-1	NA	TRBJ2-7	TGCGCCAGCAGCCAAGTAGCAGGGTGGGGCTACGAGCAGTACTTC	CASSQVAGWGYEQYF
NA	TRBV6-2/TRBV6-3	NA	TRBJ1-1	TGTGCCAGCAGTTACCCCGGACAGAGGAACACTGAAGCTTTCTTT	CASSYPGQRNTEAFF
NA	TRBV5-1	once	TRBJ1-1	TGCGCCAGCAGGGAGGGGTTAACAACTGAAGCTTTCTTT	CASREGLTTEAFF
NA	TRBV28	NA	TRBJ1-2	TGTGCCAGCAGCCTCCCCAACAGGGCTGCCTATGGCTACACCTTC	CASSLPNRAAYGYTF
TRBD2	TRBV6-1	NA	TRBJ2-5	TGTGCCAGCAGTGGAGCGGGGGGAAGGCAAGAGACCCAGTACTTC	CASSGAGGRQETQYF
NA	TRBV30	NA	TRBJ2-3	TGTGCCTGGTGGACGGCGGGGATTGCAGATACGCAGTATTTT	CAWWTAGIADTQYF
NA	TRBV9	NA	TRBJ2-1	TGTGCCAGCAGCGTGGCTAGTCAGGGATATTACAATGAGCAGTTCTTC	CASSVASQGYYNEQFF
NA	TRBV5-4	NA	TRBJ1-6	TGTGCCAGCAGCTTGGGGGCAGGGTTTTCACCCCTCCACTTT	CASSLGAGFSPLHF
NA	TRBV7-2	NA	TRBJ2-3	TGTGCCAGCAGCCCACGGAAGGGGGGGGCCACAGATACGCAGTATTTT	CASSPRKGGATDTQYF
NA	TRBV28	NA	TRBJ1-5	TGTGCCAGCAGTTCCCCTGAGGCGAGCAATCAGCCCCAGCATTTT	CASSSPEASNQPQHF
TRBD2	TRBV4-1	NA	TRBJ2-3	TGCGCCAGCAGCCAAGATATATCTAGCGGGGGGCGGAAAGATACGCAGTATTTT	CASSQDISSGGRKDTQYF
TRBD2	TRBV10-1	NA	TRBJ2-1	TGCGCCAGCAGTGAGGCCCAGCGGGGCCGAAGTTTGGAGTTCTTC	CASSEAQRGRSLEFF
NA	TRBV5-1	once	TRBJ2-3	TGCGCCAGCAGCTCGACAGCAGATACGCAGTATTTT	CASSSTADTQYF
NA	TRBV6-5	once	TRBJ1-4	TGTGCCAGCAGTTACTCTACGGGGACTAATGAAAAACTGTTTTTT	CASSYSTGTNEKLFF
TRBD1	TRBV7-9	NA	TRBJ2-1	TGTGCCAGCAGCTTAGTTCCCACTAGGGACAGCTCCTACAATGAGCAGTTCTTC	CASSLVPTRDSSYNEQFF
NA	TRBV5-6	NA	TRBJ2-7	TGTGCCAGCAGCTTGAGAGGCGTATGGACAGAATCCTACGAGCAGTACTTC	CASSLRGVWTESYEQYF
TRBD2	TRBV7-9	NA	TRBJ2-3	TGTGCCAGCAGCTTATGGGGACTAGCTACAGATACGCAGTATTTT	CASSLWGLATDTQYF
TRBD1	TRBV2	NA	TRBJ2-7	TGTGCCAGCACTGAGGGACAGGGATCCTACGAGCAGTACTTC	CASTEGQGSYEQYF
NA	TRBV28	once	TRBJ1-6	TGTGCCAGCAGGCGAACAGAAAACTATAATTCACCCCTCCACTTT	CASRRTENYNSPLHF
TRBD1	TRBV2	few	TRBJ1-1	TGTGCCAGCAGGGCGGACAGGACGAACACTGAAGCTTTCTTT	CASRADRTNTEAFF
TRBD1	TRBV28	NA	TRBJ1-2	TGTGCCAGCAGTTTAGGGACAGGGGGCAACGGCTACACCTTC	CASSLGTGGNGYTF
NA	TRBV7-3	NA	TRBJ1-1	TGTGCCAGCAGCCCAACAGATATGAACACTGAAGCTTTCTTT	CASSPTDMNTEAFF
TRBD1	TRBV5-6	NA	TRBJ1-1	TGTGCCAGCAGCTCCGACAGGGGAAGAGGGATCGGGACTGAAGCTTTCTTT	CASSSDRGRGIGTEAFF
TRBD1	TRBV2	NA	TRBJ1-2	TGTGCCAGCTCTGCGGGACAGCCCTCTATGTCCCGAGGGGCTAACTATGGCTACACCTTC	CASSAGQPSMSRGANYGYTF
NA	TRBV7-2	NA	TRBJ1-6	TGTGCCAGCAGCTTGGCGACAGAGAATTCACCCCTCCACTTT	CASSLATENSPLHF
NA	TRBV28	NA	TRBJ2-7	TGTGCCAGCAGTTCTAACAGGGTTACAGGCGAGCAGTACTTC	CASSSNRVTGEQYF
TRBD1	TRBV4-1	NA	TRBJ2-1	TGCGCCAGCAGAATGACAGGGGATCCTGAGCAGTTCTTC	CASRMTGDPEQFF
TRBD1	TRBV4-1	NA	TRBJ1-2	TGCGCCAGCAGCCAAGGGCCTGGACAGGGGTGGGATGGCTACACCTTC	CASSQGPGQGWDGYTF
TRBD1	TRBV5-4	NA	TRBJ1-1	TGTGCCAGCAGCACCCAGACAGGGGGTGCCACTGAAGCTTTCTTT	CASSTQTGGATEAFF
NA	TRBV7-8	few	TRBJ1-4	TGTGCCAGCAGCTTATCGCCTCTGACAAGGAATGAAAAACTGTTTTTT	CASSLSPLTRNEKLFF
NA	TRBV5-4	NA	TRBJ1-1	TGTGCCAGCAGCTTGGGGGGGGAAATGAACACTGAAGCTTTCTTT	CASSLGGEMNTEAFF
NA	TRBV6-6	NA	TRBJ1-2	TGTGCCAGCAGTTACTCGGGGGGGCAAGGTGGCTACACCTTC	CASSYSGGQGGYTF
NA	TRBV6-5	once	TRBJ2-7	TGTGCCAGCACCGCTCCCGGGAGCCTGGAGCAGTACTTC	CASTAPGSLEQYF
NA	TRBV11-2	NA	TRBJ2-3	TGTGCCAGCAGCTCCAGACTGGCAATAATACATACGCAGTATTTT	CASSSRLAIIHTQYF
NA	TRBV3-1/TRBV3-2	NA	TRBJ1-1	TGTGCCAGCAGCCGCCCCGGACAGAGGAACACTGAAGCTTTCTTT	CASSRPGQRNTEAFF